This record covers a single T cell receptor beta chain. Its antigen is currently unknown. The source of the sample is a study of blood T cells in healthy people across ages. Findings and caveats of the study: Naive CD4+ cell counts and diversity both ran higher in long-lived than in aged donors.

A second PCR of roughly 7 to 11 cycles used a sample-barcoded 5' primer and a J-beta primer mix. In TCRdb, the 5' RACE reads were re-called with MiXCR into one record per CDR3 protein. The sample has fewer than 2 million distinct CDR3 sequences, approximately 39% seen once. The V end lost 6 bases, the J end lost 0 bases, and 12 bases lay between the germline ends. The germline CDR1 and CDR2 sequences are SGHTA and FQGNSA. The length of the CDR3 is 14 residues. The sequencing input was blood. The chain is built from TRBV7-2 and TRBJ2-7, with D maybe TRBD1 (5 bases). The receptor's source is a human donor in good health. CDR3 nucleotide sequence: TGTGCCAGCAGAGACAGAGCATTCTCCTACGAGCAGTACTTC. Translation gives CASRDRAFSYEQYF.